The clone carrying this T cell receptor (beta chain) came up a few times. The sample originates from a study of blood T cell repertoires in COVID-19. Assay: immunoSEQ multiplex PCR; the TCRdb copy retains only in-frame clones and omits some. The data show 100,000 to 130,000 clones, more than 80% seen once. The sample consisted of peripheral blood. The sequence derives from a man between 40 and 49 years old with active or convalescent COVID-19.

Here the CDR3 reads CASSLGGQGNERQFF. Here the CDR3 DNA reads TGTGCCAGCAGCTTAGGAGGACAGGGCAATGAGCGGCAGTTCTTC. The chain combines TRBV11-3 with TRBJ2-1; TRBD1 matches 8 bases. CDR3 length: 15 residues. Germline V gives CDR1 SGHNT, CDR2 YENEEA. J lost 12 bases, V lost 1 base, and 11 bases had no gene match.